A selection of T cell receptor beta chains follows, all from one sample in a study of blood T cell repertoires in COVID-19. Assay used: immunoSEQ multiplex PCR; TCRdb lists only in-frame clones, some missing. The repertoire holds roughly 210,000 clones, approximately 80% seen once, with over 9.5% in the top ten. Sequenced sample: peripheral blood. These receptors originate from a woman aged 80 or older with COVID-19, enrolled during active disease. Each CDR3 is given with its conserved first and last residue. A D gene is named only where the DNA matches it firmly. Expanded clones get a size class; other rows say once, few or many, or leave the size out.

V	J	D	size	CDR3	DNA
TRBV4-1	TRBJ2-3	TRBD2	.	CASSQDIGRGEADTQYF	TGCGCCAGCAGCCAAGATATCGGGCGGGGGGAAGCAGATACGCAGTATTTT
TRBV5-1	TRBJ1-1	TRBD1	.	CASSLQGAGTEAFF	TGCGCCAGCAGCTTACAGGGGGCGGGAACTGAAGCTTTCTTT
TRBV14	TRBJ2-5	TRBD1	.	CASSQVQGVVETQYF	TGTGCCAGCAGCCAAGTCCAGGGGGTAGTAGAGACCCAGTACTTC
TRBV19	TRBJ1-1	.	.	CASATVPNTEAFF	TGTGCCAGTGCAACGGTACCGAACACTGAAGCTTTCTTT
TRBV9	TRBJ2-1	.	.	CASSGGLGPSSYNEQFF	TGTGCCAGCAGCGGAGGGCTCGGCCCCAGCTCCTACAATGAGCAGTTCTTC
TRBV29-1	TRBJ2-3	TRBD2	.	CSYIAGGSTDTQYF	TGCAGCTATATAGCGGGGGGGAGCACAGATACGCAGTATTTT
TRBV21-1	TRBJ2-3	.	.	CASSKLVTSTDTQYF	TGTGCCAGCAGCAAACTAGTGACTAGCACAGATACGCAGTATTTT
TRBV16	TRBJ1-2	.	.	CASSQRRGYGYTF	TGTGCCAGCAGCCAGAGGAGGGGCTATGGCTACACCTTC
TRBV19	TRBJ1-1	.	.	CASSMSRDVTEAFF	TGTGCCAGTAGTATGAGCAGGGATGTGACTGAAGCTTTCTTT
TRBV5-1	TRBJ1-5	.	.	CASSLVGRENQPQHF	TGCGCCAGCAGCTTGGTTGGCCGGGAAAATCAGCCCCAGCATTTT
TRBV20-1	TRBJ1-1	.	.	CGGGYTEAFF	TGCGGGGGGGGATACACTGAAGCTTTCTTT
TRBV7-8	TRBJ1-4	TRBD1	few	CASSPGQGANEKLFF	TGTGCCAGCAGCCCCGGACAGGGAGCTAATGAAAAACTGTTTTTT
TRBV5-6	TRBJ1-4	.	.	CASGNQGYEKLFF	TGTGCCAGCGGCAATCAGGGGTATGAAAAACTGTTTTTT
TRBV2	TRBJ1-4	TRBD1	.	CASSQGQLNEKLFF	TGTGCCAGCAGTCAGGGACAGTTGAATGAAAAACTGTTTTTT
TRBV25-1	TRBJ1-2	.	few	CASSRQPLYGYTF	TGTGCCAGCAGCAGACAGCCTCTTTATGGCTACACCTTC
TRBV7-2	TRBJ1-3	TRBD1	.	CASSLAGQGSGNTIYF	TGTGCCAGCAGCTTGGCAGGACAGGGATCTGGAAACACCATATATTTT
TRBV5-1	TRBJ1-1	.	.	CASSTGQTNTEAFF	TGCGCCAGCAGCACAGGACAGACGAACACTGAAGCTTTCTTT
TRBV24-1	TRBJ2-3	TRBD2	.	CATSEPGLAGANTQYF	TGTGCCACCAGTGAACCGGGACTAGCGGGGGCGAATACGCAGTATTTT
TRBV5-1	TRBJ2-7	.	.	CASSLGDTSSYEQYF	TGCGCCAGCAGCTTAGGTGACACTAGCTCCTACGAGCAGTACTTC
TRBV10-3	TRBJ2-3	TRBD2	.	CAISTGTSGAADTQYF	TGTGCCATCAGCACCGGGACTAGCGGGGCGGCAGATACGCAGTATTTT
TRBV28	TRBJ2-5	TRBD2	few	CASSRISGGVGHQETQYF	TGTGCCAGCAGCCGGATTAGCGGGGGGGTGGGGCACCAAGAGACCCAGTACTTC
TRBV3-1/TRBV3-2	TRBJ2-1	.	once	CASSSFGQGGNEQFF	TGTGCCAGCAGCTCCTTCGGCCAGGGTGGCAATGAGCAGTTCTTC
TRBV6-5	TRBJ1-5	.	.	CASRMGLSNQPQHF	TGTGCCAGCAGGATGGGACTGAGCAATCAGCCCCAGCATTTT
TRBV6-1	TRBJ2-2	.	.	CASSEVARGLSELFF	TGTGCCAGCAGTGAAGTCGCTAGGGGTCTATCGGAGCTGTTTTTT
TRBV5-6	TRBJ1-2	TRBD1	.	CASSFLQGATGYTF	TGTGCCAGCAGCTTCCTACAGGGGGCGACTGGCTACACCTTC
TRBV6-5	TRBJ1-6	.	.	CASNLGSLDSPLHF	TGTGCCAGCAATCTGGGCAGTCTGGATTCACCCCTCCACTTT
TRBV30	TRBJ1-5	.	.	CAWSSDGTLPQHF	TGTGCCTGGAGTTCCGACGGGACTTTGCCCCAGCATTTT
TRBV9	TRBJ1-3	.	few	CASSPPGSSGNTIYF	TGTGCCAGCAGCCCTCCAGGCTCCTCTGGAAACACCATATATTTT
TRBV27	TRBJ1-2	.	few	CASSPTGYGYTF	TGTGCCAGCAGTCCAACAGGGTATGGCTACACCTTC
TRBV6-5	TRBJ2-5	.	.	CASSYTGLGETQYF	TGTGCCAGCAGTTACACGGGGTTGGGGGAGACCCAGTACTTC
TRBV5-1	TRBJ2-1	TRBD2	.	CASSPPGLAGNEQFF	TGCGCCAGCAGCCCACCGGGACTAGCGGGTAATGAGCAGTTCTTC
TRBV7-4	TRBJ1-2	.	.	CASSLLNQPYGYTF	TGTGCCAGCAGCCTATTGAACCAACCCTATGGCTACACCTTC
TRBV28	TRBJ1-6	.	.	CASSGVQGAGGSYNSPLHF	TGTGCCAGCAGTGGGGTACAAGGGGCGGGGGGCTCCTATAATTCACCCCTCCACTTT
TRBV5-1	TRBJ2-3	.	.	CASSFPRAASTDTQYF	TGCGCCAGCAGCTTTCCACGAGCGGCTAGCACAGATACGCAGTATTTT
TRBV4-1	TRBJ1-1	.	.	CASSQGSSMNTEAFF	TGCGCCAGCAGCCAAGGTAGCTCCATGAACACTGAAGCTTTCTTT
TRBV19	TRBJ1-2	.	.	CASSGHSGVYGYTF	TGTGCCAGTAGTGGGCACTCGGGAGTCTATGGCTACACCTTC
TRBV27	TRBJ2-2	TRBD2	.	CASSQPGRSNTGELFF	TGTGCCAGCAGTCAACCCGGGAGGTCGAACACCGGGGAGCTGTTTTTT
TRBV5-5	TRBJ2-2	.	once	CASSLTEGLGLSGELFF	TGTGCCAGCAGCCTGACCGAGGGCCTGGGGTTGAGCGGGGAGCTGTTTTTT
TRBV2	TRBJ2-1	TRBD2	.	CASSEAHIGGARSYNEQFF	TGTGCCAGCAGTGAAGCCCACATCGGGGGGGCACGCTCCTACAATGAGCAGTTCTTC
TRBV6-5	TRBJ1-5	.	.	CASKNRGQPQHF	TGTGCCAGCAAGAACCGGGGACAGCCCCAGCATTTT